A single sample gave rise to the 31 T cell receptor beta chains below, sequenced in a study of PD-L1 blockade in urothelial cancer. The sample's time point: peripheral blood 6 weeks after treatment start. TCRdb's table, derived via immunoSEQ multiplex PCR, lists solely in-frame clones and lacks some. The sample records 45,000 to 60,000 clones, more than 70% being singletons. The sample here was PBMCs, taken around atezolizumab (anti-PD-L1) treatment. The receptor source for this set is a man between 60 and 70 years old with urothelial cancer.

This clone appeared once. The chain couples TRBV5-1 to TRBJ2-5; 9 bases agree with TRBD2. Per the germline V gene, CDR1 is SGHRS and CDR2 is YFSETQ. The CDR3 has 18 residues. J was trimmed by 1 base and V by 0 bases; bases with no gene match: 10. This CDR3 is CASSLARRLAGFQETQYF. In DNA, the CDR3 is TGCGCCAGCAGCTTGGCCCGCAGGCTAGCGGGGTTCCAAGAGACCCAGTACTTC.

The rearrangement joins TRBV5-5 to TRBJ2-5; 7 bases map to TRBD1. The V and J ends lost 2 bases and 7 bases, in that order; junction bases with no gene match: 11. The germline gives CDR1 SGHKS, CDR2 YYEKEE (reference sequence). The CDR3 extends over 15 amino acids. This chain's CDR3 is CASSFRSGQPVTQYF. The CDR3 DNA sequence: TGTGCCAGCAGCTTTCGCTCGGGACAGCCTGTGACCCAGTACTTC.

The chain has TRBV19 and TRBJ1-1, with a weak D call TRBD1 (5 bases). Trimming removed 7 bases from V and 1 base from J, with 10 bases in between. CDR1 and CDR2 (germline): LNHDA, SQIVND (reference sequence). This CDR3 is built from 13 residues. The CDR3 is CASTSGENTEAFF. As DNA, the CDR3 is TGTGCCAGTACCTCGGGGGAGAACACTGAAGCTTTCTTT.

This chain uses TRBV9 with TRBJ2-7, with a weak D call TRBD2 (6 bases). Germline-derived CDR1 and CDR2 are SGDLS and YYNGEE. This CDR3 contains 14 residues. Trimming stripped 0 bases from V and 7 bases from J, with 14 bases between. CDR3 loop: CASSVDLGGAEQYF. The CDR3 nucleotides read TGTGCCAGCAGCGTAGATCTGGGAGGAGCGGAGCAGTACTTC. Full variable domain (outside the CDR3, taken from reference TRBV9 and TRBJ2-7): DSGVTQTPKHLITATGQRVTLRCSPRSGDLSVYWYQQSLDQGLQFLIQYYNGEERAKGNILERFSAQQFPDLHSELNLSSLELGDSALYFCASSVDLGGAEQYFGPGTRLTVT.

The rearrangement uses TRBV6-6 and TRBJ2-7; 8 bases map to TRBD2. Germline V gene data show CDR1 as MNHNY and CDR2 as SVGAGI (reference sequence). V lost 6 bases, J lost 5 bases, and 6 bases stayed unmatched. This CDR3 comprises 13 residues. CDR3 protein: CASRTPGGNEQYF. The CDR3 DNA follows: TGTGCCAGCAGAACTCCGGGGGGGAACGAGCAGTACTTC.

The gene calls are TRBV7-7 and TRBJ2-3; no firm D call. This CDR3 has 13 residues. The germline gives CDR1 SSHAT, CDR2 FNYEAQ (reference sequence). The germline V and J ends were trimmed by 2 bases and 6 bases, with 9 bases remaining between them. CDR3 loop: CASSLTIDDTQYF. CDR3 bases: TGTGCCAGCAGCTTAACTATCGACGATACGCAGTATTTT.

This chain joins TRBV6-1 and TRBJ2-5; the D gene is possibly TRBD2 (7 bases). V was shortened by 1 base and J by 4 bases, with 25 bases between the two germline ends. CDR3 length: 19 residues. CDR1 is MNHNS, CDR2 SASEGT, per germline. The CDR3 reads CASSEGGTGGPPAGETQYF. CDR3 nucleotides: TGTGCCAGCAGTGAAGGGGGGACCGGGGGGCCCCCGGCGGGAGAGACCCAGTACTTC.

The chain links TRBV11-3 to TRBJ1-6, with 8 positions matching TRBD1. This CDR3 contains 18 residues. V lost 5 bases and J lost 8; bases outside the gene matches: 17. The germline gives CDR1 SGHNT, CDR2 YENEEA. Here the CDR3 DNA reads TGTGCCAGCAGCCGCAACCGACCGGACAGGGCGCGGGATTCACCCCTCCACTTT. This encodes CASSRNRPDRARDSPLHF.

The chain joins TRBV7-2 to TRBJ2-5; possibly TRBD1 for D (6 bases). The CDR3 loop spans 14 amino acids. Germline-derived CDR1 and CDR2 are SGHTA and FQGNSA. Between the trimmed V and J ends, which lost 5 bases and 4 bases, there was a span of 14 bases. CDR3 loop: CASSTRGGAETQYF. CDR3 nucleotides: TGTGCCAGCAGCACAAGAGGGGGTGCAGAGACCCAGTACTTC.

The CDR3 DNA reads as TGCAGCGTTCAGGGGGCAGCCTATGGCTACACCTTC. Protein: CSVQGAAYGYTF. The chain joins TRBV29-1 to TRBJ1-2, with TRBD1 identical over 8 bases. Germline CDR1 reads SQVTM; CDR2 reads ANQGSEA. Trimming cost V 5 bases and J 4 bases; bases outside gene matches: 3. The length of the CDR3 is 12 residues.

This clone was seen just once. The chain has TRBV29-1 and TRBJ1-4; D remains unclear. CDR3 length: 15 residues. Germline loops: CDR1 SQVTM, CDR2 ANQGSEA. V was shortened by 0 bases and J by 2 bases, with 10 bases between the two germline ends. CDR3 nucleotide sequence: TGCAGCGTTGAAGAACAGAGCCAGACTAATGAAAAACTGTTTTTT. Translating it yields CSVEEQSQTNEKLFF.

The J gene is TRBJ2-3, the V gene TRBV20-1; D remains ambiguous. The germline CDR1 and CDR2 sequences are DFQATT and SNEGSKA (reference sequence). This CDR3 spans 11 amino acids. DNA for the CDR3: TGCAGCCAAGACTCCGGCGATACGCAGTATTTT. Its protein is CSQDSGDTQYF.

The gene calls are TRBV4-3 and TRBJ2-2; D remains ambiguous. Germline V lookup: CDR1 LGHNA, CDR2 YSLEER. Trimming took 0 bases from V and 1 from J, leaving 3 bases between them. The CDR3 covers 14 residues. The DNA for the CDR3 is TGCGCCAGCAGCCAAGAGCGGAACACCGGGGAGCTGTTTTTT. This gives the protein CASSQERNTGELFF.

V and J are TRBV11-2 and TRBJ1-4; no clear D. CDR1 SGHAT and CDR2 FQNNGV come from the germline V gene. Trimming shortened V by 2 bases and J by 6 bases, and 10 bases separated the two germline ends. CDR3 length: 14 amino acids. The CDR3 region has the DNA TGTGCCAGCAGCTTATCGAGGGCTGATGAAAAACTGTTTTTT. Translation: CASSLSRADEKLFF.

In its sample, this clone was seen a few times. The chain carries TRBV9 and TRBJ1-2; D might be TRBD1 (5 bases). V was shortened by 3 bases and J by 6 bases, with 18 bases between the two germline ends. The CDR3 extends over 15 amino acids. The germline CDR1 and CDR2 sequences are SGDLS and YYNGEE. The DNA for the CDR3 is TGTGCCAGCAGCGCCGGTGGCAGGGAGGGTCATGGCTACACCTTC. This gives the protein CASSAGGREGHGYTF.

This clone came up once. The V call is TRBV2, the J call TRBJ1-4, with 7 bases that match TRBD1. In germline, CDR1 is SNHLY, CDR2 FYNNEI. J gave up 2 bases and V 6 bases, and 3 bases lay outside the gene matches. The CDR3 is 14 residues long. CDR3 in amino acids: CASRRTGTNEKLFF. The DNA of the CDR3 is TGTGCCAGCAGGCGGACAGGTACTAATGAAAAACTGTTTTTT.

The chain joins TRBV7-9 to TRBJ1-4; possibly TRBD1 for D (6 bases). V gave up 5 bases and J gave up 7 bases, with 14 bases separating them. This CDR3 has 14 residues. The germline gives CDR1 SEHNR, CDR2 FQNEAQ (reference sequence). CDR3 DNA sequence: TGTGCCAGCAGCCCCCGGGGACAAACTGAAAAACTGTTTTTT. Protein sequence: CASSPRGQTEKLFF.

This clone was counted a single time. The V gene is TRBV25-1, the J gene TRBJ2-6; TRBD2 might be the D (7 bases). The germline V gene encodes CDR1 MGHDK and CDR2 SYGVNS. V lost 6 bases and J 3 bases, leaving 15 bases between the germline ends. The CDR3 is 16 amino acids. As DNA, the CDR3 is TGTGCCAGCAGGAGGGGGGGCCAGGGTGGGGCCAACGTCCTGACTTTC. It is translated as CASRRGGQGGANVLTF.

The chain links TRBV9 to TRBJ2-1; a possible D gene is TRBD2 (6 bases). CDR1 and CDR2 from the germline V gene are SGDLS and YYNGEE. This CDR3 is built from 12 residues. V was trimmed by 7 bases and J by 7 bases, leaving 12 bases between them. The CDR3 region is CASGGLGNEQFF. In DNA form, the CDR3 reads TGTGCCAGCGGAGGGTTGGGGAATGAGCAGTTCTTC.

The chain is built from TRBV19 and TRBJ1-2, with D tentatively TRBD1 (6 bases). The CDR3 is 14 residues long. CDR1 and CDR2 (germline): LNHDA, SQIVND (reference sequence). Deletions cut 6 bases from V and 4 bases from J, with 15 bases between. The CDR3 DNA reads TGTGCCAGTAGAAGCCTAGGGGGTTCCTATGGCTACACCTTC. Protein product: CASRSLGGSYGYTF.

The V gene is TRBV28, the J gene TRBJ2-7, with TRBD1 identical over 7 bases. Germline-derived CDR1 and CDR2 are MDHEN and SYDVKM. Trimming cost V 4 bases and J 7 bases; bases outside gene matches: 13. There are 15 residues in the CDR3. The CDR3 sequence is CASSSSGQASGEQYF. The DNA of the CDR3 is TGTGCCAGCAGTTCCTCAGGACAGGCATCTGGGGAGCAGTACTTC.

The rearrangement links TRBV18 to TRBJ2-5; D might be TRBD1 (6 bases). Looked up from germline, CDR1 is KGHSH and CDR2 is LQKENI. V lost 6 bases and J 2 bases, leaving 10 bases between the germline ends. The CDR3 covers 13 residues. Here the CDR3 reads CASSQTGQETQYF. The CDR3 nucleotides are TGTGCCAGCTCGCAGACAGGACAAGAGACCCAGTACTTC.

Regarding this clone: A much larger clonotype is one base distant, so this may be a read error. The chain employs TRBV7-2 and TRBJ2-7; 11 bases align to TRBD1. CDR3 length: 14 residues. V was pared by 5 bases and J by 3 bases, with 3 bases of the junction left unmatched. The V gene's germline CDR1 is SGHTA and CDR2 FQGNSA. The CDR3 nucleotides read TGTGCCAGCAGCATCGGGACAGGGGGCTACGAGCAGTACTTC. This encodes CASSIGTGGYEQYF.

V is TRBV10-1 and J is TRBJ2-7; TRBD1 might be the D (5 bases). The CDR3 has 12 residues. Trimming shortened V by 3 bases and J by 7 bases, and 10 bases separated the two germline ends. CDR1 and CDR2 (germline): WNHNN, SYGVQD (reference sequence). CDR3 DNA sequence: TGCGCCAGCAGTGACCAGGGCCTGGAGCAGTACTTC. This encodes CASSDQGLEQYF.

The chain uses TRBV6-5 and TRBJ2-5; maybe TRBD1 (5 bases). This CDR3 contains 15 residues. Germline V CDR1 and CDR2: MNHEY, SVGAGI. Trimming removed 6 bases from V and 0 bases from J, with 14 bases in between. The CDR3 here is CASSRSGNHQETQYF. The CDR3 bases are TGTGCCAGCAGCCGCTCAGGGAACCACCAAGAGACCCAGTACTTC.

This clone showed up just once. The chain carries TRBV11-2 and TRBJ1-5; no definite D call. The germline V and J ends were trimmed by 2 bases and 2 bases, with 7 bases remaining between them. This CDR3 spans 14 amino acids. Germline V gene data show CDR1 as SGHAT and CDR2 as FQNNGV. CDR3 bases: TGTGCCAGCAGCTTATCAACAGGCAATCAGCCCCAGCATTTT. Translating gives CASSLSTGNQPQHF.

This rearrangement joins TRBV19 to TRBJ1-4; no definite D call. V was shortened by 0 bases and J by 7 bases, with 12 bases between the two germline ends. Per the germline V gene, CDR1 is LNHDA and CDR2 is SQIVND (reference sequence). This CDR3 is built from 15 residues. In nucleotides, the CDR3 is TGTGCCAGTAGTATAGATTCGACGGGGTTTGAAAAACTGTTTTTT. This sequence encodes CASSIDSTGFEKLFF.

The chain carries TRBV27 and TRBJ2-7; 8 bases align to TRBD2. Germline-derived CDR1 and CDR2 are MNHEY and SMNVEV (reference sequence). V lost 3 bases, J lost 4 bases, and 5 bases stayed unmatched. The CDR3 is made up of 14 amino acids. CDR3 region: CASSLSGRNYEQYF. DNA of the CDR3: TGTGCCAGCAGTTTGAGCGGGAGAAATTACGAGCAGTACTTC.

The chain is built from TRBV7-8 and TRBJ1-2; D is perhaps TRBD1 (5 bases). From germline, CDR1 is SGHVS and CDR2 FQNEAQ. The CDR3 sequence is 16 residues long. Deletions cut 0 bases from V and 3 bases from J, with 14 bases between. CDR3 bases: TGTGCCAGCAGCTTAGCGGCACAGGTGTTTTACTATGGCTACACCTTC. Its translation: CASSLAAQVFYYGYTF.

The chain uses TRBV4-3 and TRBJ2-1; 8 positions agree with TRBD2. The CDR3 covers 16 residues. CDR1 LGHNA and CDR2 YSLEER come from the germline V gene. The V and J ends lost 4 bases and 8 bases, in that order; junction bases with no gene match: 13. The CDR3 protein is CASSRDSGGVSDEQFF. CDR3 DNA sequence: TGCGCCAGCAGCCGGGATTCGGGGGGGGTTTCGGATGAGCAGTTCTTC.

This chain links TRBV6-6 with TRBJ2-7; TRBD1 matches 7 bases. The V and J ends lost 0 bases and 2 bases, in that order; junction bases with no gene match: 4. The germline gives CDR1 MNHNY, CDR2 SVGAGI (reference sequence). This CDR3 comprises 15 residues. The CDR3 DNA follows: TGTGCCAGCAGTTACTCAGAGACAGGGACCTACGAGCAGTACTTC. This translates into CASSYSETGTYEQYF.